A single sample is the source of the 30 T cell receptor beta chains below, sequenced in a study of post-analysis software for immune sequencing data. Study observations and caveats: Higher frequency in patients than in controls was seen for several TRBV segments, with TRBV5-6, TRBV5-1 and TRBV20-1 among them.

Their target antigens are unknown. TCR beta cDNA libraries included unique molecular identifiers. TCRdb recomputed calls from the PCR reads with MiXCR, one row per CDR3 protein. The table includes 700,000 to 900,000 distinct CDR3 sequences, roughly 46% detected once. The specimen sequenced was blood. The receptors were gathered from a girl aged 5-17 years with multiple sclerosis.

The gene calls are TRBV20-1 and TRBJ1-4; 8 nucleotides match TRBD1. Germline CDR1 reads DFQATT; CDR2 reads SNEGSKA (reference sequence). Losses at the gene ends were 2 bases for V and 8 bases for J; bases not matched to a gene: 10. The CDR3 spans 15 residues. The CDR3 DNA is TGCAGTGCTAGATCCATCAGGGGGCGGATAGAAAAACTGTTTTTT. Amino acids: CSARSIRGRIEKLFF.

This rearrangement joins TRBV12-3 or TRBV12-4 to TRBJ2-5; 12 nucleotides line up with TRBD1. The V gene end was trimmed by 6 bases and the J gene end by 9 bases; junction bases not matched to a gene: 8. The length of the CDR3 is 14 residues. CDR3 sequence reads: CASRPGQGAGAQYF. In DNA, the CDR3 is TGTGCCAGCAGGCCGGGACAGGGGGCTGGGGCCCAGTACTTC.

The chain employs TRBV7-2 and TRBJ1-2; TRBD1 matches at 7 bases. The CDR3 contains 15 residues. V lost 1 base to trimming and J lost 4 bases; unmatched junction nucleotides: 6. Germline CDR1 is SGHTA and CDR2 is FQGNSA. The DNA of the CDR3 is TGTGCCAGCAGCTTAGTCCCGGGACAGAGCTATGGCTACACCTTC. Translation gives CASSLVPGQSYGYTF.

The CDR3 here is CASSLGAATDIQYF. DNA for the CDR3: TGTGCCAGCAGCTTAGGGGCAGCGACCGACATTCAGTACTTC. This chain links TRBV7-3 with TRBJ2-4; D possibly corresponds to TRBD1 (5 bases). Per germline, CDR1 SGHTA and CDR2 FQGTGA. Deletions cut 2 bases from V and 8 bases from J, with 13 bases between. The CDR3 extends over 14 amino acids.

V gene TRBV7-9 combines with J gene TRBJ1-4; no definite D call. Germline CDR1 SEHNR, CDR2 FQNEAQ (reference sequence). The CDR3 extends over 13 amino acids. Trimming took off 7 bases at V and 7 bases at J, with 13 bases between the two ends. The CDR3 DNA reads as TGTGCCAGCAACTTGGGCCTGGGTGAAAAACTGTTTTTT. It codes for CASNLGLGEKLFF.

The CDR3 loop is CASSSGQNSNQPQHF. DNA for the CDR3: TGTGCCAGCAGCTCCGGACAGAATAGCAATCAGCCCCAGCATTTT. The chain links TRBV13 to TRBJ1-5, with D perhaps TRBD1 (6 bases). The germline V gene has CDR1 PRHDT and CDR2 FYEKMQ (reference sequence). V lost 4 bases and J lost 0, with 10 bases in between. This CDR3 has 15 residues. The entire variable domain, with the rest obtained from reference TRBV13 and TRBJ1-5, is as follows: AAGVIQSPRHLIKEKRETATLKCYPIPRHDTVYWYQQGPGQDPQFLISFYEKMQSDKGSIPDRFSAQQFSDYHSELNMSSLELGDSALYFCASSSGQNSNQPQHFGDGTRLSIL.

A few counts support this clonotype. The V and J genes are TRBV7-8 and TRBJ1-5, with D maybe TRBD1 (6 bases). Trimming took off 0 bases at V and 7 bases at J, with 16 bases between the two ends. Germline lookup yields CDR1 SGHVS and CDR2 FQNEAQ. This CDR3 has 16 amino acids. The CDR3, as DNA: TGTGCCAGCAGCTTAGCGGAGGTTAAAGGGACACAGCCCCAGCATTTT. Encoded protein: CASSLAEVKGTQPQHF. The whole variable domain, remainder taken from reference TRBV7-8 and TRBJ1-5, is GAGVSQSPRYKVAKRGQDVALRCDPISGHVSLFWYQQALGQGPEFLTYFQNEAQLDKSGLPSDRFFAERPEGSVSTLKIQRTQQEDSAVYLCASSLAEVKGTQPQHFGDGTRLSIL.

This chain connects TRBV7-2 to TRBJ1-2, with 7 bases matching TRBD1. This CDR3 spans 14 amino acids. CDR1 and CDR2 from the germline V gene are SGHTA and FQGNSA. V dropped 5 bases and J dropped 4; count of bases not matched to a gene: 7. CDR3 sequence: CASSRETGTYGYTF. CDR3 DNA sequence: TGTGCCAGCAGCCGTGAGACAGGGACCTATGGCTACACCTTC.

V and J are TRBV11-1 and TRBJ1-5; 8 nucleotides align to TRBD1. From germline, CDR1 is SGHAT and CDR2 FQDESV (reference sequence). Trimming took 4 bases from V and 4 from J; bases not matched to a gene: 6. The CDR3 extends over 15 amino acids. The CDR3 sequence: CASSSGQGDNQPQHF. In DNA, the CDR3 is TGTGCCAGCAGCTCCGGACAGGGAGATAATCAGCCCCAGCATTTT. The complete variable domain, with remaining parts taken from reference TRBV11-1 and TRBJ1-5, reads EAEVAQSPRYKITEKSQAVAFWCDPISGHATLYWYRQILGQGPELLVQFQDESVVDDSQLPKDRFSAERLKGVDSTLKIQPAELGDSAMYLCASSSGQGDNQPQHFGDGTRLSIL.

The chain recombines TRBV6-5 with TRBJ1-4; no clear D gene. Germline V lookup: CDR1 MNHEY, CDR2 SVGAGI. The germline V and J ends were trimmed by 4 bases and 3 bases, with 3 bases remaining between them. The CDR3 runs to 12 residues. CDR3 region: CASSWSNEKLFF. The CDR3 DNA is TGTGCCAGCAGTTGGTCTAATGAAAAACTGTTTTTT.

The chain has TRBV4-2 and TRBJ2-7; tentative D call: TRBD2 (6 bases). TRBJ2-4 explains the end of the DNA better; the J call may be wrong. Germline loops: CDR1 LGHNA, CDR2 YNFKEQ. CDR3 length equals 16 residues. CDR3 coding DNA: TGTGCCAGCAGCCAAGTCGGGAGCCCAGGCGGAAACATTCAGTACTTC. Amino acids: CASSQVGSPGGNIQYF.

The J gene is TRBJ2-3, the V gene TRBV6-5, with 7 positions matching TRBD2. CDR1 MNHEY and CDR2 SVGAGI come from the germline V gene. The ends lost 6 bases at V and 1 base at J; junction bases unmatched: 7. CDR3 size: 15 residues. The CDR3 sequence is CASSNREARTDTQYF. The CDR3 nucleotides read TGTGCCAGCAGCAACCGGGAGGCCCGCACAGATACGCAGTATTTT.

The rearrangement uses TRBV2 and TRBJ1-2; 7 bases map to TRBD1. The V and J ends lost 7 bases and 8 bases, in that order; junction bases with no gene match: 19. This CDR3 contains 16 residues. In germline, CDR1 is SNHLY, CDR2 FYNNEI. The CDR3 region has the DNA TGTGCCAGCACTCATAACGTGGAGGGGGCAATAGGAGGCTACACCTTC. Translated, it gives CASTHNVEGAIGGYTF.

This clonotype has a handful of counts. The chain is built from TRBV29-1 and TRBJ2-5, with 11 bases that match TRBD1. The germline CDR1 and CDR2 sequences are SQVTM and ANQGSEA. V gave up 2 bases and J gave up 4 bases; unmatched junction bases: 3. The length of the CDR3 is 14 residues. Here the CDR3 reads CSVETGTGGETQYF. CDR3 nucleotide sequence: TGCAGCGTTGAAACCGGGACAGGGGGAGAGACCCAGTACTTC.

The sample holds a few counts of this clonotype. This chain links TRBV7-2 with TRBJ2-4, with D unresolved. Near its end, the DNA agrees better with TRBJ2-7, so the J call may be wrong. CDR1 and CDR2 (germline): SGHTA, FQGNSA. The CDR3 totals 13 residues. CDR3 region: CASSSGWGYEQYF. The CDR3 DNA reads TGTGCCAGCAGCTCTGGGTGGGGCTACGAGCAGTACTTC.

This clonotype was recorded once. A read error may account for a junction end that differs from germline. The rearrangement links TRBV7-9 to TRBJ2-7; D might be TRBD1 (8 bases). From germline, CDR1 is SEHNR and CDR2 FQNEAQ (reference sequence). This CDR3 has 16 residues. The CDR3 spells CANSLGQRDRIYEQYF. The CDR3 DNA reads as TGTGCCAACAGCCTGGGGCAGCGGGACAGGATCTACGAGCAGTACTTC.

This clonotype was seen many times. The chain recombines TRBV28 with TRBJ2-7; possible D gene TRBD1, 5 bases. Germline CDR1 reads MDHEN; CDR2 reads SYDVKM. The CDR3 is 13 amino acids. V lost 2 bases and J 5 bases, leaving 10 bases between the germline ends. This CDR3 reads CASSLLGLNEQYF. CDR3 nucleotides: TGTGCCAGCAGTTTACTGGGGCTGAACGAGCAGTACTTC.

The V gene is TRBV5-1, the J gene TRBJ2-7; D is ambiguous. The CDR3 covers 12 residues. Germline-derived CDR1 and CDR2 are SGHRS and YFSETQ. The V end was cut by 4 bases, the J end by 5 bases, with 10 bases between. CDR3 DNA: TGCGCCAGCAGCGTGTCATCCGACGAGCAGTACTTC. Translating gives CASSVSSDEQYF.

Points on this clonotype: Since a much larger clone is just one base distant, this may be a read error. The chain has TRBV7-8 and TRBJ2-3; D call uncertain. This CDR3 spans 12 amino acids. Germline V CDR1 and CDR2: SGHVS, FQNEAQ. The chain's CDR3 is CAISLVQNTQYF. DNA for the CDR3: TGTGCCATCAGCTTAGTCCAGAATACGCAGTATTTT.

There are many counts of this clonotype. The chain uses TRBV7-9 and TRBJ1-1, with a weak D call TRBD1 (5 bases). This CDR3 is 15 amino acids long. The V gene lost 0 bases and the J gene lost 1 base, with 9 bases spanning the gap. Germline V gene data show CDR1 as SEHNR and CDR2 as FQNEAQ (reference sequence). In DNA, the CDR3 is TGTGCCAGCAGCTTAGCTGGGGGTCCGAACACTGAAGCTTTCTTT. Its protein is CASSLAGGPNTEAFF.

This clonotype has a handful of counts. The gene calls are TRBV6-2 or TRBV6-3 and TRBJ2-6; no clear D. CDR1 and CDR2 from the germline V gene are MNHEY and SVGEGT. V was pared by 0 bases and J by 0 bases, with 15 bases between. The CDR3 covers 19 residues. The CDR3 DNA sequence: TGTGCCAGCAGTTACTCGAGTACGGGCCACCCCTCTGGGGCCAACGTCCTGACTTTC. Its protein product is CASSYSSTGHPSGANVLTF.

This chain uses TRBV20-1 with TRBJ2-3; 11 bases match TRBD2. The junction had 4 bases not matched to a gene; V was cut back by 3 bases and J by 2 bases. The germline gives CDR1 DFQATT, CDR2 SNEGSKA (reference sequence). The CDR3 consists of 15 residues. CDR3: CSASASGGFTDTQYF. The DNA of the CDR3 is TGCAGTGCTAGTGCTAGCGGGGGGTTCACAGATACGCAGTATTTT.

This chain links TRBV5-1 with TRBJ2-5; TRBD1 might be the D (6 bases). The length of the CDR3 is 13 residues. In germline, CDR1 is SGHRS, CDR2 YFSETQ. The V and J ends lost 0 bases and 13 bases respectively, with 16 bases between them. This chain's CDR3 is CASSLATGGDRYF. As DNA, the CDR3 is TGCGCCAGCAGCTTGGCGACAGGAGGCGATCGGTACTTC.

As for this clonotype: At one of its ends the junction is not consistent with the germline gene, which may arise from a read error. The chain employs TRBV20-1 and TRBJ2-1; TRBD1 matches 7 bases. Per the germline V gene, CDR1 is DFQATT and CDR2 is SNEGSKA (reference sequence). The CDR3 extends over 13 amino acids. The CDR3: CSARGTASYEQFF. DNA of the CDR3: TGCAGTGCCAGAGGGACAGCCAGTTATGAGCAGTTCTTC.

For the CDR3, the DNA is TGCGCCAGCAGCCAAGATCGGGGACAACTGGAGACCCAGTACTTC. Translation gives CASSQDRGQLETQYF. The V gene is TRBV4-1, the J gene TRBJ2-4; a weak D match, TRBD1 (6 bases). Judging by the DNA end, TRBJ2-5 fits better; the J call may be wrong. Germline CDR1 is MGHRA and CDR2 is YSYEKL. This CDR3 has 15 amino acids.

This clonotype showed up just a few times. The chain recombines TRBV5-5 with TRBJ1-4, with TRBD1 matching over 9 bases. The CDR3 runs 15 residues. Germline V CDR1 and CDR2: SGHKS, YYEKEE (reference sequence). V was clipped by 5 bases and J by 7 bases; unmatched bases: 9. This chain's CDR3 is CASSLPGQGREKLFF. CDR3 in DNA: TGTGCCAGCAGTCTTCCGGGACAGGGTCGTGAAAAACTGTTTTTT.

This clonotype was counted between two and nine times. This CDR3 reads CASTPFGGDYGYTF. The CDR3 region has the DNA TGTGCCAGCACTCCCTTCGGGGGAGACTATGGCTACACCTTC. The gene calls are TRBV6-5 and TRBJ1-2; D perhaps matches TRBD1 (5 bases). The V and J ends lost 7 bases and 3 bases respectively, with 15 bases between them. This CDR3 has 14 amino acids. CDR1 and CDR2 from the germline V gene are MNHEY and SVGAGI.

In its sample, this clonotype was seen a few times. The gene calls are TRBV24-1 and TRBJ2-3; TRBD2 agrees at 14 bases. In germline, CDR1 is KGHDR, CDR2 SFDVKD. The CDR3 loop spans 16 amino acids. Losses at the gene ends were 4 bases for V and 5 bases for J; bases not matched to a gene: 4. DNA of the CDR3: TGTGCCACCAGTGACCCCGGGACTAGCGGGAGAGATACGCAGTATTTT. It yields the protein CATSDPGTSGRDTQYF.

This clonotype has only a few counts. The chain recombines TRBV20-1 with TRBJ2-3; D is unresolved. CDR1 DFQATT and CDR2 SNEGSKA come from the germline V gene (reference sequence). The CDR3 is made up of 15 amino acids. With 4 bases removed from V and 1 base from J, the gap between germline ends came to 15 bases. CDR3 amino acids: CSAKPNPTGTDTQYF. The CDR3 DNA reads TGCAGTGCTAAGCCAAACCCGACTGGCACAGATACGCAGTATTTT.

The chain has TRBV28 and TRBJ2-7; the D gene is possibly TRBD1 (5 bases). The CDR3 loop spans 13 amino acids. V lost 10 bases, J lost 6 bases, and 19 bases lay in between. CDR1 is MDHEN, CDR2 SYDVKM, per germline. The CDR3 reads CATESKGPFEQYF. CDR3 nucleotide sequence: TGTGCCACCGAGTCGAAGGGGCCCTTCGAGCAGTACTTC.